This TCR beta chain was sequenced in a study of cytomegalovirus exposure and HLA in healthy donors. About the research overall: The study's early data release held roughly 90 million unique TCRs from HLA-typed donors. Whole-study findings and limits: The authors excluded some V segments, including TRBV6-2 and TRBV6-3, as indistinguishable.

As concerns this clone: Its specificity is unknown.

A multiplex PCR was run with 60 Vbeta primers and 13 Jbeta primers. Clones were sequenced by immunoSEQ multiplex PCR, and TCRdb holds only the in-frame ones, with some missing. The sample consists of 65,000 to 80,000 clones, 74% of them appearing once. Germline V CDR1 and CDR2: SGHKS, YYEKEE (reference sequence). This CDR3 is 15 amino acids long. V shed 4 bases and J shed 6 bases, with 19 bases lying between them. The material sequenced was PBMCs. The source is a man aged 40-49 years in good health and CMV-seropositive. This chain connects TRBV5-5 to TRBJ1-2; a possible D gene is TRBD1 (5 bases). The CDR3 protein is CASSIGQIVGNGYTF. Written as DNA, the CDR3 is TGTGCCAGCAGCATCGGACAAATTGTGGGTAATGGCTACACCTTC.